This T cell receptor (beta chain) appears in the sequencing data of a study of graft-versus-host responses after intestinal transplantation. On the study more broadly: Each recipient received anti-thymocyte globulin induction, then tacrolimus and steroids for 3 to 4 years. Study findings and constraints: Present in recipient marrow, GvH clones included some that appeared first in ileum or blood. Within the allografts of patients who had graft-donor T cell macrochimerism, graft-versus-host to host-versus-graft clonal ratios were high.

This clone is a singleton in its sample. Its target is not known. The CDR3 is 13 residues long. The germline V and J ends were trimmed by 1 base and 3 bases, with 6 bases remaining between them. Germline-derived CDR1 and CDR2 are SGHAT and FQNNGV. Assay used: immunoSEQ multiplex PCR; TCRdb lists only in-frame clones, some missing. The table has about 97,000 clones, 80% to 95% seen once; the top ten hold about 15%. V and J are TRBV11-2 and TRBJ1-1, with D unclear. This sample comprised PBMCs, obtained about 440 days after intestinal transplant. This clonotype originated in a human patient who received an intestinal transplant, so some T cells may come from the graft donor. CDR3 DNA sequence: TGTGCCAGCAGCTTAGTTGTTGACACTGAAGCTTTCTTT. Its protein is CASSLVVDTEAFF. The variable domain in full, completed from reference TRBV11-2 and TRBJ1-1, reads EAGVAQSPRYKIIEKRQSVAFWCNPISGHATLYWYQQILGQGPKLLIQFQNNGVVDDSQLPKDRFSAERLKGVDSTLKIQPAKLEDSAVYLCASSLVVDTEAFFGQGTRLTVV.